The rows below give T cell receptor beta chains drawn from one sample of a study of blood T cell repertoires in COVID-19. Generated by immunoSEQ multiplex PCR, the TCRdb table keeps only in-frame clones and is missing some. Among under 250,000 clones listed, more than 65% were seen once. Sequenced material: peripheral blood. These receptors all stem from a woman over 75 with acute or convalescent COVID-19. Each CDR3 is given with its conserved first and last residue. D genes are given only for firm matches. Only part of the rows carry a size: once, few, many, or a class if the clone is expanded.

J | D | size | V | length | CDR3 | DNA
TRBJ1-1 | TRBD1 | NA | TRBV6-5 | 15 | CASSPEGQGWNEAFF | TGTGCCAGCAGTCCAGAGGGACAGGGGTGGAATGAAGCTTTCTTT
TRBJ1-4 | TRBD1 | NA | TRBV19 | 19 | CASSARRPTGGSTNEKLFF | TGTGCCAGTAGTGCACGACGTCCGACAGGGGGTTCAACTAATGAAAAACTGTTTTTT
TRBJ1-1 | TRBD1 | NA | TRBV12-3/TRBV12-4 | 13 | CASSNTGGTEAFF | TGTGCCAGCAGCAATACAGGGGGCACTGAAGCTTTCTTT
TRBJ2-7 | NA | NA | TRBV3-1/TRBV3-2 | 14 | CASSLGTPTYEQYF | TGTGCCAGCAGCCTCGGGACACCAACCTACGAGCAGTACTTC
TRBJ2-3 | NA | NA | TRBV29-1 | 12 | CSLGAGTDTQYF | TGCAGCCTGGGGGCAGGGACGGATACGCAGTATTTT
TRBJ1-2 | TRBD1 | NA | TRBV11-2 | 16 | CASSSPRDRAHYGYTF | TGTGCCAGCAGCTCCCCCCGGGACAGGGCCCATTATGGCTACACCTTC
TRBJ2-2 | TRBD1 | NA | TRBV5-4 | 16 | CASSLRTGTNTGELFF | TGTGCCAGCAGCCTGCGGACAGGGACGAACACCGGGGAGCTGTTTTTT
TRBJ2-1 | TRBD2 | NA | TRBV9 | 15 | CASTNVAGGPGEQFF | TGTGCCAGCACTAACGTAGCGGGGGGGCCGGGTGAGCAGTTCTTC
TRBJ2-2 | NA | NA | TRBV5-1 | 15 | CASSLGGMVTGELFF | TGCGCCAGCAGCCTTGGGGGGATGGTCACCGGGGAGCTGTTTTTT
TRBJ1-6 | NA | few | TRBV9 | 16 | CASSVAPGAPGSPLHF | TGTGCCAGCAGCGTAGCCCCAGGGGCCCCGGGCTCACCCCTCCACTTT
TRBJ1-1 | TRBD1 | NA | TRBV6-5 | 14 | CASSPGTGNTEAFF | TGTGCCAGCAGTCCCGGGACAGGGAACACTGAAGCTTTCTTT
TRBJ1-4 | NA | NA | TRBV3-1/TRBV3-2 | 14 | CASSFRGINEKLFF | TGTGCCAGCAGCTTCCGGGGTATTAATGAAAAACTGTTTTTT
TRBJ2-1 | TRBD1 | NA | TRBV2 | 14 | CASRRTGNGNEQFF | TGTGCCAGCAGGCGGACAGGGAATGGCAATGAGCAGTTCTTC
TRBJ1-5 | NA | NA | TRBV7-2 | 14 | CASSFGEPYQPQHF | TGTGCCAGCAGCTTCGGGGAACCATATCAGCCCCAGCATTTT
TRBJ2-3 | TRBD1 | once | TRBV3-1/TRBV3-2 | 16 | CASSQDRVEGTDTQYF | TGTGCCAGCAGCCAGGACAGGGTGGAGGGCACAGATACGCAGTATTTT
TRBJ1-4 | NA | NA | TRBV5-1 | 16 | CASSLDVGATNEKLFF | TGCGCCAGCAGCTTGGATGTAGGGGCAACTAATGAAAAACTGTTTTTT
TRBJ1-5 | NA | once | TRBV7-9 | 14 | CASSTGLGNQPQHF | TGTGCCAGCAGTACAGGGTTAGGGAATCAGCCCCAGCATTTT
TRBJ1-1 | NA | NA | TRBV11-3 | 12 | CATVGENTEAFF | TGTGCCACCGTGGGCGAAAACACTGAAGCTTTCTTT
TRBJ1-1 | NA | NA | TRBV10-3 | 15 | CAISARGGADTEAFF | TGTGCCATCAGTGCCCGGGGGGGGGCGGACACTGAAGCTTTCTTT
TRBJ1-2 | NA | NA | TRBV4-1 | 16 | CASSQEVTGIWYGYTF | TGCGCCAGCAGCCAAGAAGTAACAGGGATCTGGTATGGCTACACCTTC
TRBJ1-1 | NA | NA | TRBV9 | 13 | CASSVAHNTEAFF | TGTGCCAGCAGCGTAGCCCATAACACTGAAGCTTTCTTT
TRBJ1-3 | NA | NA | TRBV29-1 | 14 | CSVEGRHSGNTIYF | TGCAGCGTTGAAGGCAGACACTCTGGAAACACCATATATTTT
TRBJ1-5 | NA | NA | TRBV6-6 | 14 | CASSYDTQSQPQHF | TGTGCCAGCAGTTACGACACCCAATCTCAGCCCCAGCATTTT
TRBJ2-5 | NA | NA | TRBV9 | 16 | CASSVGWGHNQETQYF | TGTGCCAGCAGCGTAGGTTGGGGACACAACCAAGAGACCCAGTACTTC
TRBJ2-1 | TRBD1 | NA | TRBV29-1 | 13 | CSARTGGMNEQFF | TGCAGCGCCCGGACAGGGGGCATGAATGAGCAGTTCTTC
TRBJ1-3 | NA | NA | TRBV7-8 | 14 | CASSWGDSGNTIYF | TGTGCCAGCAGCTGGGGGGACTCTGGAAACACCATATATTTT
TRBJ2-7 | NA | NA | TRBV28 | 15 | CASRGQAGSSYEQYF | TGTGCCAGCAGGGGGCAGGCAGGGTCTTCCTACGAGCAGTACTTC
TRBJ1-2 | NA | NA | TRBV20-1 | 10 | CSMGAVGYTF | TGCAGTATGGGGGCGGTAGGCTACACCTTC
TRBJ1-6 | TRBD1 | NA | TRBV6-5 | 15 | CASTRDSWNNSPLHF | TGTGCCAGCACCAGGGACAGCTGGAATAATTCACCCCTCCACTTT
TRBJ1-2 | TRBD1 | once | TRBV2 | 15 | CASSEEGTVDYGYTF | TGTGCCAGCAGTGAAGAAGGGACAGTGGACTATGGCTACACCTTC
TRBJ1-6 | TRBD1 | NA | TRBV20-1 | 16 | CSASSGTGEDNSPLHF | TGCAGTGCTAGTTCCGGGACAGGGGAAGATAATTCACCCCTCCACTTT
TRBJ1-1 | NA | NA | TRBV7-9 | 16 | CASSHYGTDTNTEAFF | TGTGCCAGCAGCCATTATGGAACAGATACGAACACTGAAGCTTTCTTT
TRBJ1-1 | NA | NA | TRBV19 | 15 | CASSIDNSMNTEAFF | TGTGCCAGTAGTATAGACAACAGCATGAACACTGAAGCTTTCTTT
TRBJ1-2 | TRBD1 | NA | TRBV6-6 | 13 | CASSQGTGDGYTF | TGTGCCAGCAGTCAAGGGACAGGGGATGGCTACACCTTC
TRBJ1-3 | NA | NA | TRBV6-5 | 15 | CASSSGVLSGNTIYF | TGTGCCAGCAGTTCAGGGGTCCTCTCTGGAAACACCATATATTTT
TRBJ1-2 | TRBD1 | once | TRBV27 | 15 | CASSSSTGLARTYTF | TGTGCCAGCAGTTCCTCGACAGGGCTGGCTAGAACCTACACCTTC
TRBJ1-6 | NA | once | TRBV11-3 | 16 | CASSLGGWSYNSPLHF | TGTGCCAGCAGCTTAGGCGGGTGGTCCTATAATTCACCCCTCCACTTT
TRBJ2-6 | NA | once | TRBV28 | 15 | CASSLGGFGANVLTF | TGTGCCAGCAGTTTAGGCGGGTTCGGGGCCAACGTCCTGACTTTC
TRBJ1-1 | TRBD1 | NA | TRBV11-3 | 16 | CASSPYIGGSDTEAFF | TGTGCCAGCAGCCCTTACATAGGGGGCTCGGACACTGAAGCTTTCTTT
TRBJ1-4 | NA | NA | TRBV5-4 | 15 | CASSPGPRGEEKLFF | TGTGCCAGCAGCCCCGGCCCCAGGGGCGAGGAAAAACTGTTTTTT
TRBJ2-3 | NA | NA | TRBV7-2 | 18 | CASSLIPVARVPGDTQYF | TGTGCCAGCAGCTTAATTCCGGTTGCGAGAGTCCCCGGAGATACGCAGTATTTT